This T cell receptor beta chain was sequenced during a study of cytotoxic CD8 clonotypes in ibrutinib-treated CLL. Study in general: The cohort had about 11 relapsed/refractory and over 14 treatment-naive patients, 17 to 18 IGHV unmutated.

Germline CDR1 and CDR2: SGHDT and YYEEEE. V lost 1 base, J lost 0 bases, and 7 bases lay in between. The CDR3 spans 14 residues. In the case of this clone: As yet, its antigen is unknown.

Overall study results and limits: Under treatment, the uncommon public clonotypes either contracted or remained stable.

TCR beta library input comprised approximately 2 micrograms of genomic DNA from cryopreserved PBMCs. Sequencing used immunoSEQ multiplex PCR; TCRdb keeps in-frame clones, though not all of them. The sample records under 300,000 clones, approximately 76% being singletons. This material consisted of PBMCs, taken at disease progression, from a patient treated with ibrutinib. V and J are TRBV5-6 and TRBJ1-1; D not certain. This receptor was obtained from a human donor with chronic lymphocytic leukemia. The CDR3 nucleotides read TGTGCCAGCAGCTTGAGGTCGCTGAACACTGAAGCTTTCTTT. It encodes CASSLRSLNTEAFF. The whole variable domain, remainder taken from reference TRBV5-6 and TRBJ1-1, is DAGVTQSPTHLIKTRGQQVTLRCSPKSGHDTVSWYQQALGQGPQFIFQYYEEEERQRGNFPDRFSGHQFPNYSSELNVNALLLGDSALYLCASSLRSLNTEAFFGQGTRLTVV.